This passage covers 22 T cell receptor beta chains from one sample sequenced in a study of blood T cell repertoires in COVID-19. Here immunoSEQ multiplex PCR was the method, and the copy in TCRdb shows in-frame clones only, minus some. The sample carries 100,000 to 150,000 clones, about 70% recorded once. The source material was peripheral blood. The receptors here all came from a man in his 60s with acute or convalescent COVID-19.

This sequence joins TRBV2 and TRBJ2-1; D unclear. The V gene's germline CDR1 is SNHLY and CDR2 FYNNEI. The V gene lost 7 bases and the J gene lost 6 bases, with 13 bases spanning the gap. The CDR3 runs 13 residues. The CDR3 bases are TGTGCCAGCACTCGAGCACTTGCCAATGAGCAGTTCTTC. Translating gives CASTRALANEQFF.

The chain has TRBV30 and TRBJ1-3; D gene ambiguous. The CDR3 loop spans 15 amino acids. V was pared by 2 bases and J by 0 bases, with 11 bases between. Germline V CDR1 and CDR2: GTSNPN, SVGIG (reference sequence). The CDR3 DNA reads as TGTGCCTGGAGTACACGGACTTTCTCTGGAAACACCATATATTTT. This encodes CAWSTRTFSGNTIYF.

Details on this clone: Compared with germline, one end of the junction differs, possibly owing to a read error. The genes are TRBV20-1 and TRBJ2-7, with 7 bases matching TRBD2. Germline V CDR1 and CDR2: DFQATT, SNEGSKA (reference sequence). The CDR3 contains 11 residues. The CDR3 loop is CGLASGFEQYF. As DNA, the CDR3 is TGTGGGTTAGCTAGCGGCTTCGAGCAGTACTTC.

This clone was observed a single time. This sequence joins TRBV9 and TRBJ2-6; D remains unclear. The CDR3 runs 18 residues. V shed 3 bases and J shed 0 bases, with 16 bases lying between them. The germline V gene encodes CDR1 SGDLS and CDR2 YYNGEE. CDR3 nucleotides: TGTGCCAGCAGCGCCCCCAGCCGACTGGGCTCTGGGGCCAACGTCCTGACTTTC. It encodes CASSAPSRLGSGANVLTF.

The chain joins TRBV19 to TRBJ2-2, with TRBD2 as a possible D gene (5 bases). Germline CDR1 is LNHDA and CDR2 is SQIVND (reference sequence). The CDR3 is made up of 14 amino acids. Trimming took off 4 bases at V and 5 bases at J, with 11 bases between the two ends. CDR3 sequence (DNA): TGTGCCAGTAGTAAAGTACTAGAGACCGGGGAGCTGTTTTTT. Its protein product is CASSKVLETGELFF.

J is TRBJ2-1 and V is TRBV7-3, with 11 bases identical to TRBD2. Germline V CDR1 and CDR2: SGHTA, FQGTGA. The trim removed 4 bases at V and 7 bases at J, leaving 0 bases unmatched. CDR3 length: 13 residues. The CDR3 region is CASSSSGRNEQFF. The CDR3 coding sequence is TGTGCCAGCAGCTCTAGCGGGAGGAATGAGCAGTTCTTC.

The CDR3, as DNA: TGTGCCAGCAGTCCGACAGTTAATCAGCCCCAGCATTTT. Translation gives CASSPTVNQPQHF. The gene calls are TRBV28 and TRBJ1-5; perhaps TRBD1 as D (5 bases). Trimming cost V 5 bases and J 4 bases, with 9 bases left between them. From germline, CDR1 is MDHEN and CDR2 SYDVKM. The CDR3 sequence is 13 residues long. Supplemented by reference TRBV28 and TRBJ1-5, the full variable domain reads DVKVTQSSRYLVKRTGEKVFLECVQDMDHENMFWYRQDPGLGLRLIYFSYDVKMKEKGDIPEGYSVSREKKERFSLILESASTNQTSMYLCASSPTVNQPQHFGDGTRLSIL.

This chain joins TRBV10-2 and TRBJ1-5, with D perhaps matching TRBD1 (6 bases). Trimming removed 7 bases at V and 7 bases at J, with 14 bases between. This CDR3 has 13 residues. Looked up from germline, CDR1 is WSHSY and CDR2 is SAAADI. CDR3 nucleotides: TGCGCCAGCACTTGGCAGGGGAACCAGCCCCAGCATTTT. It is translated as CASTWQGNQPQHF.

The gene calls are TRBV19 and TRBJ2-7; D is uncertain. Germline CDR1 and CDR2: LNHDA and SQIVND (reference sequence). There are 15 residues in the CDR3. Trimming took off 3 bases at V and 5 bases at J, with 17 bases between the two ends. The CDR3 bases are TGTGCCAGTAGTATTCCCGACGCCAGGCATGACGAGCAGTACTTC. This sequence encodes CASSIPDARHDEQYF.

The chain recombines TRBV5-4 with TRBJ2-1, with 8 bases that match TRBD2. The junction had 9 bases not matched to a gene; V was cut back by 4 bases and J by 6 bases. Germline V gene lookup returns CDR1 SGHNT and CDR2 YYREEE (reference sequence). The CDR3 spans 15 residues. CDR3 residues: CASSLGYTSGNEQFF. As DNA, the CDR3 is TGTGCCAGCAGCCTGGGTTATACTAGCGGCAATGAGCAGTTCTTC. The variable domain in full, with the rest retrieved from reference TRBV5-4 and TRBJ2-1, is ETGVTQSPTHLIKTRGQQVTLRCSSQSGHNTVSWYQQALGQGPQFIFQYYREEENGRGNFPPRFSGLQFPNYSSELNVNALELDDSALYLCASSLGYTSGNEQFFGPGTRLTVL.

This sequence joins TRBV4-1 and TRBJ2-3; D gene ambiguous. V was clipped by 5 bases and J by 3 bases, with 18 bases between them. Germline CDR1 is MGHRA and CDR2 is YSYEKL. The CDR3 runs to 16 residues. The CDR3 protein is CASSVRVLSPTDTQYF. The CDR3 coding sequence is TGCGCCAGCAGCGTCCGGGTCCTCTCCCCAACAGATACGCAGTATTTT.

A note on this clone: Other DNA sequences in the sample encode the same CDR3. This chain connects TRBV5-1 to TRBJ1-4; tentatively, D is TRBD1 (5 bases). CDR1 and CDR2 (germline): SGHRS, YFSETQ. V was clipped by 1 base and J by 5 bases, with 9 bases between them. The CDR3 loop spans 14 amino acids. CDR3 sequence (DNA): TGCGCCAGCAGCTTGAGGGGTGAAAATGAAAAACTGTTTTTT. Its translation is CASSLRGENEKLFF. The full variable domain, completed using reference TRBV5-1 and TRBJ1-4, is KAGVTQTPRYLIKTRGQQVTLSCSPISGHRSVSWYQQTPGQGLQFLFEYFSETQRNKGNFPGRFSGRQFSNSRSEMNVSTLELGDSALYLCASSLRGENEKLFFGSGTQLSVL.

This clone showed up just a few times. The CDR3 region has the DNA TGTGCCAGCAGCGTAGGCGTGACAGGGCGGTCAACGAACACTGAAGCTTTCTTT. It is translated as CASSVGVTGRSTNTEAFF. The rearrangement uses TRBV11-2 and TRBJ1-1, with 7 nucleotides matching TRBD1. With V trimmed by 5 bases and J by 1 base, 16 bases remained unmatched. Germline V gene sequence: CDR1 SGHAT, CDR2 FQNNGV. This CDR3 is built from 18 residues. The full variable domain, with the rest looked up from reference TRBV11-2 and TRBJ1-1, is EAGVAQSPRYKIIEKRQSVAFWCNPISGHATLYWYQQILGQGPKLLIQFQNNGVVDDSQLPKDRFSAERLKGVDSTLKIQPAKLEDSAVYLCASSVGVTGRSTNTEAFFGQGTRLTVV.

This clone was detected a few times. This chain joins TRBV27 and TRBJ1-1, with a tentative D call TRBD1 (5 bases). CDR1 and CDR2 (germline): MNHEY, SMNVEV (reference sequence). V was trimmed by 9 bases and J by 5 bases, leaving 16 bases between them. The CDR3 contains 13 residues. As DNA, the CDR3 is TGTGCCAGTGGTCGGGGGGTGTGGACTGAAGCTTTCTTT. Encoded protein: CASGRGVWTEAFF.

The genes are TRBV3-1 (or the pseudogene TRBV3-2) and TRBJ2-7, with 12 bases fitting TRBD2. The CDR3 is 16 amino acids. V lost 1 base to trimming and J lost 2 bases; unmatched junction nucleotides: 3. Germline CDR1 is LGHDT and CDR2 is YNNKEL (reference sequence). The CDR3 here is CASSQGLAGEAYEQYF. Written as DNA, the CDR3 is TGTGCCAGCAGCCAAGGACTAGCGGGGGAAGCCTACGAGCAGTACTTC.

The genes are TRBV12-3 or TRBV12-4 and TRBJ2-4; no clear D. This CDR3 comprises 12 residues. The V end lost 3 bases, the J end lost 8 bases, and 8 bases lay between the germline ends. CDR3 DNA sequence: TGTGCCAGCAGTTTCTCCCGAGACATTCAGTACTTC. This translates into CASSFSRDIQYF.

At least ten counts were recorded for this clone. The V gene is TRBV30, the J gene TRBJ2-4, with TRBD2 identical over 7 bases. Germline V gene data show CDR1 as GTSNPN and CDR2 as SVGIG (reference sequence). CDR3 length: 15 residues. After removal of 0 bases from V and 6 bases from J, the junction contained 8 bases not matched to a gene. In nucleotides, the CDR3 is TGTGCCTGGAGTGTAGGGGTAGGGGAGGGAAACATTCAGTACTTC. Its protein is CAWSVGVGEGNIQYF. Complete variable domain (other parts from reference TRBV30 and TRBJ2-4): SQTIHQWPATLVQPVGSPLSLECTVEGTSNPNLYWYRQAAGRGLQLLFYSVGIGQISSEVPQNLSASRPQDRQFILSSKKLLLSDSGFYLCAWSVGVGEGNIQYFGAGTRLSVL.

The chain recombines TRBV5-6 with TRBJ2-6; TRBD1 might be the D (6 bases). CDR1 and CDR2 (germline): SGHDT, YYEEEE. V was trimmed by 5 bases and J by 4 bases, leaving 13 bases between them. CDR3 size: 15 residues. The CDR3 nucleotides read TGTGCCAGCAGTCGCACAGGGCCCGGGGCCAACGTCCTGACTTTC. This encodes CASSRTGPGANVLTF.

V is TRBV4-2 and J is TRBJ1-2; possibly TRBD1 for D (6 bases). V was trimmed by 4 bases and J by 0 bases, leaving 18 bases between them. The CDR3 totals 17 residues. Germline V gene lookup returns CDR1 LGHNA and CDR2 YNFKEQ. The CDR3 spells CASSPSIQGTSNYGYTF. CDR3 coding DNA: TGTGCCAGCAGCCCGTCTATACAGGGAACCTCTAACTATGGCTACACCTTC.

This clone has just one count. The rearrangement uses TRBV5-1 and TRBJ2-1; D perhaps matches TRBD2 (6 bases). The CDR3 runs 14 residues. V lost 2 bases and J lost 6, with 12 bases in between. Germline CDR1 SGHRS, CDR2 YFSETQ. The CDR3 loop is CASSFGGVSNEQFF. Here the CDR3 DNA reads TGCGCCAGCAGCTTTGGCGGGGTTAGCAATGAGCAGTTCTTC.

V gene TRBV18 combines with J gene TRBJ1-1; D possibly corresponds to TRBD1 (6 bases). The germline V gene encodes CDR1 KGHSH and CDR2 LQKENI. Trimming removed 2 bases from V and 1 base from J, with 8 bases in between. There are 14 residues in the CDR3. This CDR3 is CASSPGGKNTEAFF. In DNA form, the CDR3 reads TGTGCCAGCTCACCAGGGGGCAAGAACACTGAAGCTTTCTTT.

At least ten counts were recorded for this clone. This chain connects TRBV5-4 to TRBJ2-3; possible D gene TRBD2, 6 bases. The CDR3 has 14 amino acids. V was cut by 4 bases and J by 3 bases, with 12 bases left in between. Germline CDR1 is SGHNT and CDR2 is YYREEE (reference sequence). CDR3 nucleotide sequence: TGTGCCAGCAGCCGAAGGCGGGGAACAGATACGCAGTATTTT. Translated: CASSRRRGTDTQYF.